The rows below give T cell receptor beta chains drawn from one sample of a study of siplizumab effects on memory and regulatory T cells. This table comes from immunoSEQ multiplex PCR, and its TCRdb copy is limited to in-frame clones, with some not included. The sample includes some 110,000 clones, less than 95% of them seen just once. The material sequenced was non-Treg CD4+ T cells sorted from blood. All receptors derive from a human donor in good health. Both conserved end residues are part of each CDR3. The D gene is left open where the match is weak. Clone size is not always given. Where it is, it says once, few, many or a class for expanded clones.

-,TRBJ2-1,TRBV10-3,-,TGTGCCATAGGGACTTTTTACAATGAGCAGTTCTTC,CAIGTFYNEQFF
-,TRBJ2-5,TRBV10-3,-,TGTGCCATCAGTGTTCACGGGCAAGAGACCCAGTACTTC,CAISVHGQETQYF
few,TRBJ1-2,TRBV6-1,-,TGTGCCAGCAGCCTGGCAGGGGCGGACTATGGCTACACCTTC,CASSLAGADYGYTF
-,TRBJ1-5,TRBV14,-,TGTGCCAGCAGCCAGTTTTTACTACAGGAGGGGGATCAGCCCCAGCATTTT,CASSQFLLQEGDQPQHF
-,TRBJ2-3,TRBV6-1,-,TGTGCCAGCAGTGCCCCCGTTCGGGGGGCCGACACAGATACGCAGTATTTT,CASSAPVRGADTDTQYF
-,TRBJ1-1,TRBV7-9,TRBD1,TGTGCCATCCAAAGAGCGGGACAGGGTAACACTGAAGCTTTCTTT,CAIQRAGQGNTEAFF
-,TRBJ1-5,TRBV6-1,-,TGTGCCAGCAGTGAATACATCGACAATCAGCCCCAGCATTTT,CASSEYIDNQPQHF
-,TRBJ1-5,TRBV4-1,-,TGCGCCAGCAGCCAAGATAGTCAGCCAGGGTTCCAGCCCCAGCATTTT,CASSQDSQPGFQPQHF
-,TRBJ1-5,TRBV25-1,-,TGTGCCAGCAGTGAGAGGGCATCCGATAATCAGCCCCAGCATTTT,CASSERASDNQPQHF
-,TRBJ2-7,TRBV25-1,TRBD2,TGTGCCAGCAGGGGGCGGGAGAAATCCTCCTACGAGCAGTACTTC,CASRGREKSSYEQYF